Here is one TCR beta chain with its context. Its antigen is currently unknown. This sample was included in a study of cytomegalovirus exposure and HLA in healthy donors. Study-level information: Falling in the Caucasian-associated ancestry cluster were about 80% of under 500 genotyped donors.

Notes on the study in general: Sequences of the TCR beta chain were said to predict the HLA-A and HLA-B alleles of most subjects accurately.

This PCR relied on a set of 60 Vbeta primers and 13 Jbeta primers. Repertoires were generated with immunoSEQ multiplex PCR, while TCRdb's copy carries only in-frame clones and drops some. The sample consists of around 72,000 clones, 65% to 70% of them appearing once. While unrecorded immune exposures were likely, the donors were nominally healthy when sampled. Germline CDR1 is MNHEY and CDR2 is SMNVEV (reference sequence). This CDR3 is built from 14 residues. The V gene end was trimmed by 4 bases and the J gene end by 7 bases; junction bases not matched to a gene: 5. The V gene is TRBV27, the J gene TRBJ1-4; TRBD1 aligns across 8 bases. Sequenced sample: PBMCs. The sequence was collected from a man aged 40-49 years in good health and CMV-seropositive. The CDR3 sequence is CASSSGTGPEKLFF. The CDR3 coding sequence is TGTGCCAGCAGTTCCGGGACAGGACCTGAAAAACTGTTTTTT.